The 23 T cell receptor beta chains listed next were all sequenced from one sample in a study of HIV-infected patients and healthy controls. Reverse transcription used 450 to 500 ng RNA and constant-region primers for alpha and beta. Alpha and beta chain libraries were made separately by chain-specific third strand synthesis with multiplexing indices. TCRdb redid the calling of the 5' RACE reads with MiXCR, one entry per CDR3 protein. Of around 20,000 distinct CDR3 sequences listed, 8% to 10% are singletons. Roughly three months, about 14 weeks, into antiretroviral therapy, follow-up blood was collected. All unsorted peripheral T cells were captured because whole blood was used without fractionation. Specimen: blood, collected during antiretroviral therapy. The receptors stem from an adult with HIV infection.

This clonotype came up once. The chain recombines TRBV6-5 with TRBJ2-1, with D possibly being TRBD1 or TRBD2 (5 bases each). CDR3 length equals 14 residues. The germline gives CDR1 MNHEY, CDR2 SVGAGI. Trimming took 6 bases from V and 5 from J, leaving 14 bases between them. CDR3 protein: CASSPLDRHNEQFF. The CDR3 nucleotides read TGTGCCAGCAGCCCACTAGACAGACACAATGAGCAGTTCTTC.

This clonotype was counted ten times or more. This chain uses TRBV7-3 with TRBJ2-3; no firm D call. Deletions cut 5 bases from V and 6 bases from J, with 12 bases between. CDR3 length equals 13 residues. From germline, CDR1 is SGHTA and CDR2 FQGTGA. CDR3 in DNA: TGTGCCAGCAGCGAAATTCCGGTCGATACGCAGTATTTT. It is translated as CASSEIPVDTQYF.

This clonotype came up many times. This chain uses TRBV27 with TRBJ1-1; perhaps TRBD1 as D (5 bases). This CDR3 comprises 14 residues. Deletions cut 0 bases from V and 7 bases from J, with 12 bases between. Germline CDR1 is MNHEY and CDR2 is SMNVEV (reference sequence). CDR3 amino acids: CASSLSSRTIEAFF. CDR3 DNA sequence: TGTGCCAGCAGTTTATCCTCCCGGACAATTGAAGCTTTCTTT.

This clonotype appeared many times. CDR3 DNA sequence: TGTGCCAGCAGCTCGGGACTAGATACAGATACGCAGTATTTT. This sequence encodes CASSSGLDTDTQYF. The rearrangement uses TRBV5-4 and TRBJ2-3, with 8 nucleotides matching TRBD2. Germline trimming cut 3 bases from V and 3 bases from J; bases unmatched to any gene: 3. The CDR3 contains 14 residues. Germline assignment: CDR1 SGHNT and CDR2 YYREEE (reference sequence). The entire variable domain, with the rest obtained from reference TRBV5-4 and TRBJ2-3, is as follows: ETGVTQSPTHLIKTRGQQVTLRCSSQSGHNTVSWYQQALGQGPQFIFQYYREEENGRGNFPPRFSGLQFPNYSSELNVNALELDDSALYLCASSSGLDTDTQYFGPGTRLTVL.

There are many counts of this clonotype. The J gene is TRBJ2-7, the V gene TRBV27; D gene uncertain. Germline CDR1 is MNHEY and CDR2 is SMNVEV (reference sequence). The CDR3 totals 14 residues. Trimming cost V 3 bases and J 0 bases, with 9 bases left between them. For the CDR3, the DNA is TGTGCCAGCAGTTTTTCCCTAAGCTCCTACGAGCAGTACTTC. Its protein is CASSFSLSSYEQYF.

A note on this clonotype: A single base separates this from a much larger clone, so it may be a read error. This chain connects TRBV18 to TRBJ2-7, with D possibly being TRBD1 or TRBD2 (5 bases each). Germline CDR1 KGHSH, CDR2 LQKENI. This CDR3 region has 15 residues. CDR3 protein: CASSQGTGSSYKQYF. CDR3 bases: TGTGCCAGCTCACAGGGGACGGGGTCCTCCTACAAGCAGTACTTC.

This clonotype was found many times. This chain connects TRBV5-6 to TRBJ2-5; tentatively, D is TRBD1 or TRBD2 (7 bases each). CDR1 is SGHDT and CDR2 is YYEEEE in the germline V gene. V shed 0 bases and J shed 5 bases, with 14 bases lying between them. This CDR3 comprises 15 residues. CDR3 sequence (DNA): TGTGCCAGCAGCTTGGCCGACAGGGAGGGGGAGACCCAGTACTTC. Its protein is CASSLADREGETQYF.

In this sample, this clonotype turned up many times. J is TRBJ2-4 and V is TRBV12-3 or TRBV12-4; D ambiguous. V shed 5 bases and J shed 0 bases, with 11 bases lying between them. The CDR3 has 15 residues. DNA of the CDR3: TGTGCCAGCAGTCCTGGCATCCTAGCCAAAAACATTCAGTACTTC. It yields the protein CASSPGILAKNIQYF.

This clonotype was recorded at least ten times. In nucleotides, the CDR3 is TGCGCCAGCAGCCAAGAACCACCACGACAGGGGGCATTGCAGCCCCAGCATTTT. Amino acid sequence: CASSQEPPRQGALQPQHF. The V gene is TRBV4-1, the J gene TRBJ1-5; 10 nucleotides line up with TRBD1. This CDR3 has 18 residues. CDR1 MGHRA and CDR2 YSYEKL come from the germline V gene. Germline trimming cut 0 bases from V and 7 bases from J; bases unmatched to any gene: 12.

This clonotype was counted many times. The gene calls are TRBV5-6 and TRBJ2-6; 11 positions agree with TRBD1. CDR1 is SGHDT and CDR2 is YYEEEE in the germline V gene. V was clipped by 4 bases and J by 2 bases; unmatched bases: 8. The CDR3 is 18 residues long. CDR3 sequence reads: CASSLTPGQGAGANVLTF. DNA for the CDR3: TGTGCCAGCAGCCTGACTCCGGGACAGGGGGCTGGGGCCAACGTCCTGACTTTC.

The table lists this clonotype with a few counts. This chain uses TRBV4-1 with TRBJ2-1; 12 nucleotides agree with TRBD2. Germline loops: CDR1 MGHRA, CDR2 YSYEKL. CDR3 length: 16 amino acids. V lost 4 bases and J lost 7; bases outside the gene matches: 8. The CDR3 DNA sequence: TGCGCCAGCAGCCGCCCCCTAGCGGGAGGGGGTAATGAGCAGTTCTTC. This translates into CASSRPLAGGGNEQFF.

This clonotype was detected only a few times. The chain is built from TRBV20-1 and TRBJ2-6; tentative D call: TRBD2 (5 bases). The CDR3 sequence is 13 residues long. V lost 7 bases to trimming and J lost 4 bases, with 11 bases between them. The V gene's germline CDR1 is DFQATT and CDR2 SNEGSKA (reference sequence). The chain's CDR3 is CSVRGAGANVLTF. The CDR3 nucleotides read TGCAGTGTCCGGGGAGCAGGGGCCAACGTCCTGACTTTC.

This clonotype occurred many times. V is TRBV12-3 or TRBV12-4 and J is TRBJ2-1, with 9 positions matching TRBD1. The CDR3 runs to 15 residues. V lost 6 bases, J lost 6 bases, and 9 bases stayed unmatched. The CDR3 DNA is TGTGCCAGCAGCCCACCGGGACAGGGAGTCAATGAGCAGTTCTTC. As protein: CASSPPGQGVNEQFF.

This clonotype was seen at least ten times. In DNA, the CDR3 is TGTGCCAGCAACCTCCCCGGGGATCTCTCTGGAAACACCATATATTTT. Protein sequence: CASNLPGDLSGNTIYF. J is TRBJ1-3 and V is TRBV12-3 or TRBV12-4; D gene unclear. The CDR3 length is 16 residues. V lost 7 bases to trimming and J lost 0 bases, with 16 bases between them.

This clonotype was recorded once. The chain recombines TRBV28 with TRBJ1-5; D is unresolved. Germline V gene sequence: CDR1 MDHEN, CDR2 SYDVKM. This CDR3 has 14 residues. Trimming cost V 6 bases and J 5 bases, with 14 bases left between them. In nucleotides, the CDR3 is TGTGCCAGCAGCCGCCGAGGTGGAGATCAGCCCCAGCATTTT. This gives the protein CASSRRGGDQPQHF.

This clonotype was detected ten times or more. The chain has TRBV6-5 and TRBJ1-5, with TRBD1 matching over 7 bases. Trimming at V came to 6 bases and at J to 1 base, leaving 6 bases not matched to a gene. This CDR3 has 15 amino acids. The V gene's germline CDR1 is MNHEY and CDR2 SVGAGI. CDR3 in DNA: TGTGCCAGCAGCTCGACAGGGAGCAGCAATCAGCCCCAGCATTTT. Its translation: CASSSTGSSNQPQHF.

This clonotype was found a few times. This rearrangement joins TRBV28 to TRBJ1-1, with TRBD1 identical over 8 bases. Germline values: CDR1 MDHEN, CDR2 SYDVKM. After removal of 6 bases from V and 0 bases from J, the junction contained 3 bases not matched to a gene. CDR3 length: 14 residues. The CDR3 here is CASRTGDLNTEAFF. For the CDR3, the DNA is TGTGCCAGCAGGACAGGGGACCTGAACACTGAAGCTTTCTTT.

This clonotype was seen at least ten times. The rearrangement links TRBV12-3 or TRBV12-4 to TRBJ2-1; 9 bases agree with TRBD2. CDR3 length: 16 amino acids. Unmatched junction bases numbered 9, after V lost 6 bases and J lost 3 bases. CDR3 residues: CASRPNIAGVYNEQFF. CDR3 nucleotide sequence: TGTGCCAGCAGGCCGAATATAGCGGGGGTCTACAATGAGCAGTTCTTC.

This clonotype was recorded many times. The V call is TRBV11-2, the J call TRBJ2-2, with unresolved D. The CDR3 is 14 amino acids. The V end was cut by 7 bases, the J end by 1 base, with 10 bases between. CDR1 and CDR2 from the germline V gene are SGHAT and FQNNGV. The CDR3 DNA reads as TGTGCCAGCATCTCCGAGCTGAACACCGGGGAGCTGTTTTTT. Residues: CASISELNTGELFF.

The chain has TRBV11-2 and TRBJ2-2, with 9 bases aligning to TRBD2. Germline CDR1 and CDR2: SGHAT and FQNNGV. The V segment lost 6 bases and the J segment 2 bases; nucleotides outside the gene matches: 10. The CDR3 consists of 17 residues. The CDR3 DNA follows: TGTGCCAGCAGACCTACGACTAGCGGAGTCAACACCGGGGAGCTGTTTTTT. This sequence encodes CASRPTTSGVNTGELFF.

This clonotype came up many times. The CDR3 DNA is TGTGCCATCAGTGACTCAGCGGGAGAAGATACGCAGTATTTT. As protein: CAISDSAGEDTQYF. The chain combines TRBV10-3 with TRBJ2-3; TRBD2 aligns across 8 bases. Unmatched junction bases numbered 4, after V lost 3 bases and J lost 5 bases. The CDR3 extends over 14 amino acids. The germline V gene has CDR1 ENHRY and CDR2 SYGVKD.

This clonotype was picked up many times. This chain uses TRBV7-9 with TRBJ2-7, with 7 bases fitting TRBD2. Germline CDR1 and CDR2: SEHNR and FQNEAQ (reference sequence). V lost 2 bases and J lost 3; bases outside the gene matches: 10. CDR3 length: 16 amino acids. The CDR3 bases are TGTGCCAGCAGCTTAAAGGCGGGGGACGGTCACTACGAGCAGTACTTC. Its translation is CASSLKAGDGHYEQYF.

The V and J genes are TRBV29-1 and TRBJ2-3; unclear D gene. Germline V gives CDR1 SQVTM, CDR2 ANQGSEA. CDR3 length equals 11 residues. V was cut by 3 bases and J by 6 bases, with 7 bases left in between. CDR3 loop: CSVDLWDTQYF. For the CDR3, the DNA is TGCAGCGTTGATCTATGGGATACGCAGTATTTT.